The entry below gives a single TCR beta chain sequence along with its context. The entry originates in a study of blood T cell repertoires in COVID-19. How the authors handled the data: The assay estimated nucleated cells by amplifying reference gene primers. Profiling relied on immunoSEQ multiplex PCR, and the TCRdb table lists in-frame clones only, not all of them. V and J calls plus clone size are reproduced from that table; the DNA served to infer D and trimming. The data contain approximately 400,000 clones, around 88% of them singletons. Sequencing was performed on peripheral blood. The clonotype was recovered from a woman aged 45 to 65 with COVID-19, enrolled during active disease.

The CDR3: CASSSEPIYTGELFF. The CDR3 DNA is TGCGCCAGCAGCTCCGAGCCGATCTACACCGGGGAGCTGTTTTTT. The rearrangement joins TRBV5-1 to TRBJ2-2; D remains unclear. The CDR3 covers 15 residues. The V end lost 3 bases, the J end lost 3 bases, and 12 bases lay between the germline ends. Germline lookup yields CDR1 SGHRS and CDR2 YFSETQ.